These 14 T cell receptor beta chains were all obtained from the same sample, sequenced in a study of T cells in narcolepsy. The table came from immunoSEQ multiplex PCR; TCRdb's copy has only in-frame clones and leaves some out. The table includes 25,000 to 35,000 clones, approximately 85% detected once. The sequenced sample was memory (CD45RA-) CD4+ T cells from blood. These receptors came from a human donor in good health.

The V gene is TRBV18, the J gene TRBJ1-1, with D hard to call. Trimming stripped 5 bases from V and 7 bases from J, with 17 bases between. CDR1 and CDR2 (germline): KGHSH, LQKENI. This CDR3 has 14 residues. CDR3 loop: CASSTNQRANEAFF. In DNA, the CDR3 is TGTGCCAGCTCAACAAACCAAAGGGCTAATGAAGCTTTCTTT.

The chain links TRBV18 to TRBJ2-7; TRBD1 or TRBD2 may be the D gene (5 bases each). Judging by the DNA end, TRBJ2-5 fits better; the J call may be wrong. CDR3 size: 14 residues. The germline gives CDR1 KGHSH, CDR2 LQKENI. This chain's CDR3 is CASSPTGTGETQYF. The CDR3 DNA reads as TGTGCCAGCTCACCTACCGGGACCGGAGAGACCCAGTACTTC.

The chain has TRBV20-1 and TRBJ1-2; D is perhaps TRBD1 (6 bases). The V gene lost 4 bases and the J gene lost 8 bases, with 11 bases spanning the gap. The CDR3 loop spans 11 amino acids. Germline CDR1 DFQATT, CDR2 SNEGSKA (reference sequence). The CDR3 loop reads CSANREGGYTF. Here the CDR3 DNA reads TGCAGTGCTAACAGGGAAGGAGGCTACACCTTC.

The rearrangement joins TRBV7-2 to TRBJ1-3; 7 bases agree with TRBD1. The V gene's germline CDR1 is SGHTA and CDR2 FQGNSA. Unmatched junction bases numbered 4, after V lost 5 bases and J lost 0 bases. The CDR3 has 15 residues. The CDR3: CASSPGQNSGNTIYF. The CDR3 region has the DNA TGTGCCAGCAGCCCGGGACAGAACTCTGGAAACACCATATATTTT.

The V and J genes are TRBV15 and TRBJ2-5, with D unclear. Trimming took 0 bases from V and 5 from J, leaving 4 bases between them. The length of the CDR3 is 12 residues. Germline V gene sequence: CDR1 LNHNV, CDR2 YYDKDF (reference sequence). The CDR3 DNA reads TGTGCCACCAGCAGAGATACGGAGACCCAGTACTTC. Translation: CATSRDTETQYF.

A word on this clone: One end of the junction does not line up with germline, which may come from a read error. Other nucleotide sequences from this sample produce the same CDR3. This chain connects TRBV11-1 to TRBJ2-1; no clear D. The CDR3 length is 15 residues. The germline V gene encodes CDR1 SGHAT and CDR2 FQDESV (reference sequence). The DNA for the CDR3 is TGTGCTAGCAGCTTGTCCCGGGCAGCATACAATGAGCAGTTCTTC. Its translation: CASSLSRAAYNEQFF.

This clone was recorded only once. V usage is TRBV7-2 and J usage is TRBJ2-5; D perhaps matches TRBD1 (6 bases). The better agreement between TRBJ2-7 and the DNA end casts doubt on the J call. The CDR3 spans 15 residues. Germline V lookup: CDR1 SGHTA, CDR2 FQGNSA. The CDR3 sequence is CASSQSSGTSYEQYF. In DNA form, the CDR3 reads TGTGCCAGCAGTCAATCCTCCGGGACAAGCTACGAGCAGTACTTC.

On this clone: The identical CDR3 is also encoded by other nucleotide sequences in the sample. The chain is built from TRBV10-2 and TRBJ2-5; D not resolved. Germline V gene data show CDR1 as WSHSY and CDR2 as SAAADI. Trimming took 0 bases from V and 3 from J, leaving 8 bases between them. The CDR3 loop spans 14 amino acids. The CDR3 DNA sequence: TGCGCCAGCAGTGAGTCCAATCGAGAAGAGACCCAGTACTTC. Protein product: CASSESNREETQYF.

The V call is TRBV28, the J call TRBJ1-3, with a possible D match to TRBD1 (5 bases). CDR3 size: 15 residues. From germline, CDR1 is MDHEN and CDR2 SYDVKM. V lost 5 bases and J 4 bases, leaving 15 bases between the germline ends. The chain's CDR3 is CASSRRQGAGNTIYF. The CDR3 region has the DNA TGTGCCAGCAGTCGACGACAAGGGGCGGGAAACACCATATATTTT.

The gene calls are TRBV13 and TRBJ2-7; TRBD2 matches at 13 bases. After removal of 5 bases from V and 6 bases from J, the junction contained 10 bases not matched to a gene. In germline, CDR1 is PRHDT, CDR2 FYEKMQ (reference sequence). The CDR3 is made up of 16 amino acids. The CDR3 loop is CASSRYTSGRAPEQYF. In nucleotides, the CDR3 is TGTGCCAGCAGCCGATACACTAGCGGGAGGGCCCCCGAGCAGTACTTC.

The chain joins TRBV28 to TRBJ1-2; D unresolved. Trimming removed 3 bases at V and 8 bases at J, with 10 bases between. This CDR3 is built from 12 residues. Germline V lookup: CDR1 MDHEN, CDR2 SYDVKM. The CDR3 region is CASSLRGRGYTF. As DNA, the CDR3 is TGTGCCAGCAGTTTGAGAGGGCGCGGCTACACCTTC.

The chain uses TRBV5-1 and TRBJ2-3, with a tentative D call TRBD1 (5 bases). CDR3 length: 14 residues. Trimming took 3 bases from V and 0 from J, leaving 8 bases between them. Germline lookup yields CDR1 SGHRS and CDR2 YFSETQ. The CDR3 is CASSSGQSTDTQYF. The CDR3 region has the DNA TGCGCCAGCAGCTCAGGACAAAGCACAGATACGCAGTATTTT.

This clone occurred a few times. The junction and the germline gene differ at one end; a read error may be behind it. CDR3 residues: CASSYYTEAFF. CDR3 DNA: TGTGCCAGCAGCTACTACACTGAAGCTTTCTTT. This chain connects TRBV6-5 to TRBJ1-1; D is undetermined. This CDR3 has 11 residues. Looked up from germline, CDR1 is MNHEY and CDR2 is SVGAGI.

This clone was counted between two and nine times. Likely a read error: the CDR3 ends without its conserved phenylalanine or tryptophan. Because the CDR3's place on the DNA is in doubt, the DNA is left out and the CDR3 is given as listed by TCRdb. V and J are TRBV14 and TRBJ2-7; TRBD1 reflects the table's D call only, with no check against the DNA. The CDR3 spans 9 residues, counting both ends. Germline CDR1 is SGHDN and CDR2 is FVKESK. The CDR3: CASSHWTVS.